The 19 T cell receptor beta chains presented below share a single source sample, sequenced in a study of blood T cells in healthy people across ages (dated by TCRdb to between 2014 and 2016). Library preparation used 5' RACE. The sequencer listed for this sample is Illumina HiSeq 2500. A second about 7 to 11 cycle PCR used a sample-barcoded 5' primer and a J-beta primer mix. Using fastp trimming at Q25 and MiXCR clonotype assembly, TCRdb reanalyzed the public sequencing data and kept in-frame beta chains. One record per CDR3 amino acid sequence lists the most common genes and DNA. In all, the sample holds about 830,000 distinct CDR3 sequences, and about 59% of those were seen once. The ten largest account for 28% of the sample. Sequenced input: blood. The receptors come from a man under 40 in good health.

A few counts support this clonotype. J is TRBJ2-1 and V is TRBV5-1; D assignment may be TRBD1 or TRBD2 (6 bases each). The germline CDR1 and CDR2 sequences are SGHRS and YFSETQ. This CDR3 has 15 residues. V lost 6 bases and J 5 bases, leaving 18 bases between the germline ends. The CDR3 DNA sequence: TGCGCCAGCACCGAAGGAGGGGGGAGCGACAATGAGCAGTTCTTC. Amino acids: CASTEGGGSDNEQFF. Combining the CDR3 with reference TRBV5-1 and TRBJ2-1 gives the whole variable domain KAGVTQTPRYLIKTRGQQVTLSCSPISGHRSVSWYQQTPGQGLQFLFEYFSETQRNKGNFPGRFSGRQFSNSRSEMNVSTLELGDSALYLCASTEGGGSDNEQFFGPGTRLTVL.

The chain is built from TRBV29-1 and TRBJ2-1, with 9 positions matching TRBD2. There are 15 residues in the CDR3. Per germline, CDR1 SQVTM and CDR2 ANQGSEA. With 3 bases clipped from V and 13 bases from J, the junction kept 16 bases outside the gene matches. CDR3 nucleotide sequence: TGCAGCGTTGATCCTGCGGGGGGGCCTGGAGAGACCCAGTTCTTC. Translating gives CSVDPAGGPGETQFF.

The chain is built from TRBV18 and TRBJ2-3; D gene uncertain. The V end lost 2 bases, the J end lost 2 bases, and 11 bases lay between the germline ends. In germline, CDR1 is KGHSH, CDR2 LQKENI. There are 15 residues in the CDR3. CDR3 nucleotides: TGTGCCAGCTCACCAGGATGGCAGAACACAGATACGCAGTATTTT. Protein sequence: CASSPGWQNTDTQYF.

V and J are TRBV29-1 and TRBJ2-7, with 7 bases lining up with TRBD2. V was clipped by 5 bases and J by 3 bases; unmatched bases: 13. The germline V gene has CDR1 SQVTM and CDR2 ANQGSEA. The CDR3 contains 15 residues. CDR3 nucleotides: TGCAGCGTTTCGAAGACGTTTGCGGGGGACTACGAGCAGTACTTC. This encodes CSVSKTFAGDYEQYF.

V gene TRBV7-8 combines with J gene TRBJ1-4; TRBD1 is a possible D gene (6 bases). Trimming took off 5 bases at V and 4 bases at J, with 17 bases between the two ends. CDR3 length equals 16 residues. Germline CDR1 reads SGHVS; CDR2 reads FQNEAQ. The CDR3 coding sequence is TGTGCCAGCAGCAGACAGGCGGGGGGGCGTAATGAAAAACTGTTTTTT. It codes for CASSRQAGGRNEKLFF. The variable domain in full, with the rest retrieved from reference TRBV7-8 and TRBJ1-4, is GAGVSQSPRYKVAKRGQDVALRCDPISGHVSLFWYQQALGQGPEFLTYFQNEAQLDKSGLPSDRFFAERPEGSVSTLKIQRTQQEDSAVYLCASSRQAGGRNEKLFFGSGTQLSVL.

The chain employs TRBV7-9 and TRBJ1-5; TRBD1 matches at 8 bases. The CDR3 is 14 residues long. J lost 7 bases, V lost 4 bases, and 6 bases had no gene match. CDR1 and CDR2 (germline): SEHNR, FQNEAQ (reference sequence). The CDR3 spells CASSSGTGLQPQHF. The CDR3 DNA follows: TGTGCCAGCAGCTCCGGGACAGGATTGCAGCCCCAGCATTTT.

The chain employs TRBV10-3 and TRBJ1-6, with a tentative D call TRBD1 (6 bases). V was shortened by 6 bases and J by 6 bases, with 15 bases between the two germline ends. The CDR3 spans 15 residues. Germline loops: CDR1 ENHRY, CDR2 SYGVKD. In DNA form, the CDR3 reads TGTGCCATCAGCGGTGTGGGGGCGGGTAATTCACCCCTCCACTTT. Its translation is CAISGVGAGNSPLHF.

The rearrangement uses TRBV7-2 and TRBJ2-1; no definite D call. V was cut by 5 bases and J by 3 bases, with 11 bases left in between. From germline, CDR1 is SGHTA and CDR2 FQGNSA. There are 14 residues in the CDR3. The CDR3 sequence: CASSPAGGYNEQFF. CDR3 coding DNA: TGTGCCAGCAGCCCGGCTGGCGGCTACAATGAGCAGTTCTTC.

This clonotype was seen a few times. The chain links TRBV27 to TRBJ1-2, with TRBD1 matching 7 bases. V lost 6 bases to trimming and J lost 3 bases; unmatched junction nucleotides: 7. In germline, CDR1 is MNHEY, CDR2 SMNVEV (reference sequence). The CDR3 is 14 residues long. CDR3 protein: CASSPTGYDYGYTF. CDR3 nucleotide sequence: TGTGCCAGCAGCCCGACAGGGTACGACTATGGCTACACCTTC.

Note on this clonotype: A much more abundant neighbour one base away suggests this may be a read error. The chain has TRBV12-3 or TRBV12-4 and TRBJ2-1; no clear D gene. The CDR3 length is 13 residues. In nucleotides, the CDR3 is TGTGTCAGCAGCCGAGACCCCGGGAATGAGCAGTTCTTC. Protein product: CVSSRDPGNEQFF.

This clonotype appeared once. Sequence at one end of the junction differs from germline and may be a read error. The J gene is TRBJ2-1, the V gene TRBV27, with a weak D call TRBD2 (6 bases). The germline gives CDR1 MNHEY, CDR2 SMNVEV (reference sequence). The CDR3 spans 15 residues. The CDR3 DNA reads TGTGCCAGCAACCTCGGCCCCACGGAGGGCAATGAGCATTTCTTC. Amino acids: CASNLGPTEGNEHFF.

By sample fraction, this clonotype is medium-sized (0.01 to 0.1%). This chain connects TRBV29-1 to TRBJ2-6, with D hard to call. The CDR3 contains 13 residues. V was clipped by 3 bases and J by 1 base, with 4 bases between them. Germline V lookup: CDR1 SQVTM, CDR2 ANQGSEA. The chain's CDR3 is CSVEGSGANVLTF. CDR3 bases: TGCAGCGTTGAGGGGTCTGGGGCCAACGTCCTGACTTTC.

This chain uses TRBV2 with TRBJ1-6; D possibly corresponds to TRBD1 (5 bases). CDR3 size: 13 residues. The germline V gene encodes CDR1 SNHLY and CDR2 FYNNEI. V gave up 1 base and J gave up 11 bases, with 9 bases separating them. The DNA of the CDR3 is TGTGCCAGCAGTGAAGGGGGGTTGGCACCCCTCCACTTT. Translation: CASSEGGLAPLHF.

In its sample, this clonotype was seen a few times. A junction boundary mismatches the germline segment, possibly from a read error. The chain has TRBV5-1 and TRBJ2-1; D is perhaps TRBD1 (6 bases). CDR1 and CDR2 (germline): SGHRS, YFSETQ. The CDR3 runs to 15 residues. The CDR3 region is CASSLEGVTYNEQFF. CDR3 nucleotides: TGTGCCAGCAGCTTAGAGGGGGTTACCTACAATGAGCAGTTCTTC.

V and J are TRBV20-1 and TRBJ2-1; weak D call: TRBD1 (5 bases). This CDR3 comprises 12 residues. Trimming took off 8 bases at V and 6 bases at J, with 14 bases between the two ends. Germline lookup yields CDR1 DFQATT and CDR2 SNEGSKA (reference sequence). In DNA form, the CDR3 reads TGCAGTCCCCTAGACAGACCCAATGAGCAGTTCTTC. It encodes CSPLDRPNEQFF.

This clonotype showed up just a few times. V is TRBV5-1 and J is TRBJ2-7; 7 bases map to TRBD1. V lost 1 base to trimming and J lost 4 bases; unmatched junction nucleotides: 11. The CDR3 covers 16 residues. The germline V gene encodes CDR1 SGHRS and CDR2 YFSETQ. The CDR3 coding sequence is TGCGCCAGCAGCTTGAGTACTGGCCAGGGGGAATACGAGCAGTACTTC. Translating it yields CASSLSTGQGEYEQYF.

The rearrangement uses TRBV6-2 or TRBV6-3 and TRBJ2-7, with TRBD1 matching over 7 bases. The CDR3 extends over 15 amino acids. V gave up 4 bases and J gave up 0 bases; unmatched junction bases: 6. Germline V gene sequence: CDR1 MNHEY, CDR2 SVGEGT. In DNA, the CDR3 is TGTGCCAGCAGTTCCGCCGGGACAGACTCCTACGAGCAGTACTTC. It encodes CASSSAGTDSYEQYF.

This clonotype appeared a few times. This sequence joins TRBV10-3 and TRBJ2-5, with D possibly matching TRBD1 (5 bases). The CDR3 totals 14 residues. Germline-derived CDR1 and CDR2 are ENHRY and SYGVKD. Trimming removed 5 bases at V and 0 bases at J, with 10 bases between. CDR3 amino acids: CAISSDSNQETQYF. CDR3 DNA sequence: TGTGCCATCAGTTCAGACAGCAACCAAGAGACCCAGTACTTC.

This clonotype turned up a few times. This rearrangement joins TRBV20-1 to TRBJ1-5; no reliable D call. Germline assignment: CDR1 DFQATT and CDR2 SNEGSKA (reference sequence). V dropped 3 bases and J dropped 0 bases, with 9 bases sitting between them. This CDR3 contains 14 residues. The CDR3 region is CSARMVYSNQPQHF. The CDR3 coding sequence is TGCAGTGCTAGGATGGTCTATAGCAATCAGCCCCAGCATTTT.